What follows are 16 T cell receptor beta chains derived from one specimen sequenced in a study of control samples from healthy donors and cancer patients. Profiling relied on immunoSEQ multiplex PCR, and the TCRdb table lists in-frame clones only, not all of them. The data contain some 220,000 clones, around 94% of them singletons. Sequenced material: blood. Receptors were obtained from a man aged 50-60 years in good health.

The chain carries TRBV21-1 and TRBJ1-5. TRBV21-1 is a documented pseudogene. The CDR3 extends over 13 amino acids. For the CDR3, the DNA is TGTGCCAGTGCGCTCGATAGGGATCAGCCCCAGCATTTT. It is translated as CASALDRDQPQHF.

The chain joins TRBV6-5 to TRBJ1-5; D is undetermined. The CDR3 has 13 residues. Deletions cut 6 bases from V and 2 bases from J, with 8 bases between. Germline loops: CDR1 MNHEY, CDR2 SVGAGI. In DNA form, the CDR3 reads TGTGCCAGCAGGCTCCGGGGCAATCAGCCCCAGCATTTT. This sequence encodes CASRLRGNQPQHF.

The chain joins TRBV6-2 or TRBV6-3 to TRBJ1-5, with D perhaps TRBD1 (5 bases). Looked up from germline, CDR1 is MNHEY and CDR2 is SVGEGT. V lost 6 bases to trimming and J lost 0 bases, with 12 bases between them. The CDR3 has 15 residues. The CDR3 region is CASSRGGNSNQPQHF. CDR3 bases: TGTGCCAGCAGCCGCGGGGGTAATAGCAATCAGCCCCAGCATTTT.

V gene TRBV6-2 or TRBV6-3 combines with J gene TRBJ2-3, with 7 bases fitting TRBD2. With 5 bases clipped from V and 1 base from J, the junction kept 6 bases outside the gene matches. This CDR3 comprises 15 residues. Germline V gene data show CDR1 as MNHEY and CDR2 as SVGEGT. CDR3 loop: CASSLHRGGTDTQYF. The DNA of the CDR3 is TGTGCCAGCAGTCTGCACCGGGGGGGCACAGATACGCAGTATTTT.

The chain couples TRBV5-5 to TRBJ1-6, with TRBD1 matching over 7 bases. Losses at the gene ends were 6 bases for V and 3 bases for J; bases not matched to a gene: 6. The CDR3 is 15 amino acids. Germline values: CDR1 SGHKS, CDR2 YYEKEE (reference sequence). The CDR3 region is CASNRQGGYNSPLHF. The DNA of the CDR3 is TGTGCCAGCAACCGACAGGGCGGCTATAATTCACCCCTCCACTTT.

V is TRBV28 and J is TRBJ1-2; D is perhaps TRBD1 (5 bases). Germline CDR1 is MDHEN and CDR2 is SYDVKM. The CDR3 totals 13 residues. The V and J ends lost 4 bases and 5 bases respectively, with 11 bases between them. The CDR3 coding sequence is TGTGCCAGCAGTTCGGCAGGGCAATATGGCTACACCTTC. This encodes CASSSAGQYGYTF.

V is TRBV6-5 and J is TRBJ2-2; TRBD1 aligns across 7 bases. V trimming: 4 bases; J trimming: 6 bases; junction bases outside the gene matches: 2. Germline loops: CDR1 MNHEY, CDR2 SVGAGI. The CDR3 is 13 residues long. The CDR3 sequence: CASSFTGAGELFF. The CDR3 DNA is TGTGCCAGCAGTTTCACAGGGGCCGGGGAGCTGTTTTTT.

CDR3 DNA sequence: TGCGCCAGCGGTCGTGGGGAGGAGACCCAGTACTTC. Protein product: CASGRGEETQYF. V and J are TRBV5-1 and TRBJ2-5; a weak D match, TRBD2 (5 bases). The ends were cut back, 7 bases at V and 5 bases at J, with 12 bases in the middle. The germline CDR1 and CDR2 sequences are SGHRS and YFSETQ. CDR3 length equals 12 residues.

The chain joins TRBV6-5 to TRBJ2-5, with D perhaps TRBD2 (6 bases). Germline values: CDR1 MNHEY, CDR2 SVGAGI. Between the trimmed V and J ends, which lost 2 bases and 5 bases, there was a span of 9 bases. This CDR3 is built from 13 residues. The CDR3 reads CASSYGGSETQYF. The CDR3 bases are TGTGCCAGCAGTTACGGGGGGTCTGAGACCCAGTACTTC.

The chain carries TRBV6-5 and TRBJ2-3, with 9 bases matching TRBD2. This CDR3 is 16 amino acids long. The junction had 5 bases not matched to a gene; V was cut back by 2 bases and J by 2 bases. Germline CDR1 reads MNHEY; CDR2 reads SVGAGI. The CDR3 sequence: CASSYERGAPTDTQYF. CDR3 coding DNA: TGTGCCAGCAGTTACGAGCGGGGGGCCCCCACAGATACGCAGTATTTT.

The chain has TRBV7-2 and TRBJ1-1, with D hard to call. CDR3 length equals 15 residues. V was pared by 2 bases and J by 1 base, with 11 bases between. Looked up from germline, CDR1 is SGHTA and CDR2 is FQGNSA. The CDR3 spells CASSLLGTANTEAFF. The CDR3 nucleotides are TGTGCCAGCAGCTTATTAGGTACAGCGAACACTGAAGCTTTCTTT.

V gene TRBV7-9 combines with J gene TRBJ1-4; perhaps TRBD1 as D (5 bases). CDR1 SEHNR and CDR2 FQNEAQ come from the germline V gene (reference sequence). The V end lost 1 base, the J end lost 5 bases, and 14 bases lay between the germline ends. The CDR3 has 16 amino acids. The CDR3 sequence is CASSLDIGARNEKLFF. The CDR3 DNA reads as TGTGCCAGCAGCTTAGATATCGGGGCCAGGAATGAAAAACTGTTTTTT.

CDR3 sequence: CASSRPTVPGYTF. The CDR3 DNA sequence: TGTGCCAGCAGCCGCCCGACAGTCCCCGGCTACACCTTC. This rearrangement joins TRBV27 to TRBJ1-2; the D gene is possibly TRBD1 (5 bases). Germline CDR1 reads MNHEY; CDR2 reads SMNVEV (reference sequence). This CDR3 contains 13 residues. Trimming removed 6 bases at V and 8 bases at J, with 16 bases between.

V usage is TRBV7-2 and J usage is TRBJ1-1, with 9 bases identical to TRBD1. This CDR3 is 14 amino acids long. The V gene end was trimmed by 5 bases and the J gene end by 4 bases; junction bases not matched to a gene: 5. Germline CDR1 SGHTA, CDR2 FQGNSA. DNA of the CDR3: TGTGCCAGCAGCACAGGGGGCCCGGGCACTGAAGCTTTCTTT. Protein product: CASSTGGPGTEAFF.

The chain couples TRBV5-4 to TRBJ2-5, with a weak D call TRBD1 (6 bases). The germline V gene has CDR1 SGHNT and CDR2 YYREEE (reference sequence). The CDR3 is 14 residues long. The V end was cut by 4 bases, the J end by 2 bases, with 12 bases between. CDR3 amino acids: CASSPKGGQETQYF. DNA of the CDR3: TGTGCCAGCAGCCCTAAAGGGGGACAAGAGACCCAGTACTTC. The full variable domain, completed using reference TRBV5-4 and TRBJ2-5, is ETGVTQSPTHLIKTRGQQVTLRCSSQSGHNTVSWYQQALGQGPQFIFQYYREEENGRGNFPPRFSGLQFPNYSSELNVNALELDDSALYLCASSPKGGQETQYFGPGTRLLVL.

Here the CDR3 reads CASSPSGTGGQTQYF. CDR3 DNA sequence: TGTGCCAGCTCACCATCCGGGACAGGGGGGCAGACCCAGTACTTC. This chain joins TRBV18 and TRBJ2-5; 11 bases match TRBD1. Germline V gives CDR1 KGHSH, CDR2 LQKENI. Germline trimming cut 2 bases from V and 6 bases from J; bases unmatched to any gene: 5. The CDR3 length is 15 residues.